This paragraph covers one T cell receptor beta chain sequence. Its target antigen remains unknown. Within one base of it there is no much larger clone, and no base qualities were kept. Library method: the immunoSEQ multiplex PCR assay. For the multiplex PCR, a mixture combining 60 forward primers for TCR Vbeta segments and 13 reverse primers for TCR Jbeta segments was used. A multiplex PCR assay on genomic DNA amplified the CDR3 region of rearranged TCR beta genes. On the Illumina HiSeq System, the amplified TCR beta libraries were sequenced as 87-base-pair reads. Turning to the authors' computational methods: Across the 700 or so repertoires, a later analysis counted approximately 83 million unique TCR beta chains, roughly 11 million of which were shared by at least two donors. Raw reads were error-corrected and collapsed into unique sequences with a nearest-neighbor algorithm that merged closely related sequences to remove PCR and sequencing errors. V, D and J gene segments were assigned by aligning CDR3 sequences to IMGT reference sequences. For a sequence to be retained, a match of at least six nucleotides was required to both a V gene segment and a J gene segment. A rearrangement was called productive if the CDR3 had no stop codons and remained in frame with V and J, and every other rearrangement was called non-productive. Following IMGT convention, CDR3 was defined as the stretch from the second conserved V-encoded cysteine up to the conserved J-encoded phenylalanine. Sequences without an unambiguous match to a single V gene segment were excluded from the earlier analysis of about 630 of the donors. In an earlier analysis of approximately 590 of the donors, V segments were called functional above 56.7% productive rearrangements and were called segregating when the between-donor standard deviation exceeded 5%. A statistical classification framework was built to diagnose cytomegalovirus status from the catalog of TCR beta chain sequences. In a later analysis, V and J genes were assigned by comparing TCR nucleotide sequences against IMGT/GENE-DB human TR gene sequences. In a later analysis, CDR3 sequences and most-parsimonious VDJ recombination scenarios were assigned using the TCRdist pipeline. In a later analysis, each TCR beta chain was defined by its CDR3 amino acid sequence together with its V-gene family, and reads lacking a unique V-gene family were excluded. A later analysis removed over 500 highly shared, low-generation-probability nucleotide sequences to deal with suspected cross-contamination and a sequencing artifact. A later analysis calculated a clonal expansion index for each public chain from normalized within-repertoire ranks of inferred template counts. Generation probabilities in a later analysis came from a VDJ recombination model fitted to out-of-frame rearrangements, and those results were checked against IGoR. Hypergeometric tests were used in a later analysis to score TCR-TCR, TCR-HLA and TCR-CMV co-occurrence, with a repertoire-size bias correction applied to the TCR pairs. A later analysis estimated false discovery rates by permuting HLA or CMV assignments 20 times. In a later analysis, co-occurring TCRs were grouped using DBSCAN, with TCRdist sequence similarity added in when clustering inside HLA-allele-positive subsets. Repertoires with fewer than 30,000 or more than 120,000 public chains, plus five repertoires with anomalous nucleotide sharing, were excluded from co-occurrence clustering. This is the immuneACCESS table as TCRdb keeps it, with only in-frame sequences that have V and J called. A part of the clones is gone; compared with another copy, unresolved V genes explain less than half, and the rest is unexplained. V and J calls and clone size follow that table, whereas D and trimming were derived from the DNA. This sample has 90,000 to 150,000 clones in its table, and over 60% of those were observed once. Approximately 5.5% of the sample is taken by the ten largest.

The germline V gene yields SGDLS for CDR1 and YYNGEE for CDR2. V was cut back by 4 bases and J by 8 bases, leaving a gap of 24 bases between them. Reading from cysteine to phenylalanine, the CDR3 counts 16 amino acids. The entry retains the CDR3 DNA only, 48 bases that are in frame from base 1. The entry originates in a study of cytomegalovirus exposure and HLA in healthy donors (dated by TCRdb to about 2017). Regarding the complete study: According to an earlier analysis of a few hundred of the donors, 150 million to 200 million T cells yielded some 120 million unique TCR beta sequences and 276 Gb of sequence data. About 280 gigabases of sequencing data and approximately 91 million unique TCR sequences made up an early release that covered around 640 HLA-typed donors. Among the roughly 400 genotyped donors, approximately 82% belonged to the genetic ancestry cluster associated with self-reported Caucasian donors. The study was designed to test whether signatures of past pathogen exposure could be identified by cataloging public T cell receptors. The study used immunosequencing to profile the T cell repertoires of approximately 640 subjects and linked those repertoires to cytomegalovirus serostatus. A separate validation cohort of over 95 different subjects was used in addition to the approximately 700-subject first cohort. High-throughput TCR immunosequencing, statistical association of individual TCRs with disease status, and machine learning were combined to predict cytomegalovirus infection status. A later analysis re-examined previously published TCR beta repertoires from over 500 donors and added high-resolution HLA genotyping to investigate patterns of TCR occurrence. In the later analysis, no new phenotypic data were used to find candidate immune exposures; instead, reliance was placed on TCR beta sequences and their occurrence across donors. To decide whether each TCR beta V gene segment behaved as functional or pseudogenic, an earlier analysis of some 600 of the donors relied on high-throughput TCR beta sequencing. Donor age, sex, ethnicity and CMV serostatus were compiled alongside the repertoire data. Genome-wide SNP genotypes for about three fifths of the roughly 700 donors were used in a later genetic analysis, which treated that subset as a discovery cohort. Every repertoire in the discovery cohort had been generated on one and the same sequencing platform. HLA typing included class I and class II loci at four-digit resolution. Typing coverage differed by locus: A, B, C, DRB1 and DQB1 were typed in about 620-630 donors, DQA1 in around 500, DPA1 in approximately 610, and DPB1 in just under 490. Because of strong linkage in the cohort, 4 to 6 DR-DQ haplotypes were treated as single units for association and clustering. Across some 400 genotyped donors of the cohort, an average of about 240,000 unique TCR beta nucleotide sequences per donor were sequenced, and roughly a sixth of those sequences were non-productive. Study-wide conclusions, independent of this receptor: An earlier analysis of some 560 of the donors showed that most TCR beta V segments appeared in productive rearrangements either about 90% or about 30% of the time, which broadly matched IMGT annotations. A further reported finding was that TCR beta sequences accurately predicted the HLA-A and HLA-B alleles for most subjects in the first cohort. Sequencing depth was assumed to be roughly uniform across donors in the presence/absence analyses, though that assumption may not hold. A later analysis associated about 17,000 TCR beta sequences with specific HLA alleles at a false discovery rate of 0.05. V-gene and J-gene trimming of TCR beta chains was associated with a missense DCLRE1C variant in a later genetic analysis, and the association was replicated in an independent cohort. According to a later analysis, most CMV-associated TCR beta chains appeared to be HLA-restricted, and the HLA associations seemed to be driven largely by CMV exposure. Some IMGT-functional V segments, including TRBV6-2 and TRBV6-3, could not be distinguished by the 87-base-pair reads and were therefore excluded. Most TCR sequences were seen in very few donors, while some public TCRs were found in many individuals. When HLA alleles, especially DR and DQ, strongly co-occurred, attributing TCR associations to individual alleles was difficult. Because counts were too low, around 17 rarely observed V segments, including chromosome 9 orphons, were left out of the earlier analysis of 500 to 650 of the donors. A few of the identified cytomegalovirus-associated TCR beta chains were confirmed in vitro to be specific for cytomegalovirus antigens. The only immune exposure information available for the cohort was CMV serostatus. In a later genetic analysis, fewer N-insertions in productive TCRs were reported among donors in an Asian-associated ancestry cluster than the 666-donor mean. Because HLA typing was missing for some donors at each locus, association tests included only the typed subset. Linkage disequilibrium might explain the correlated functional status among segregating V segments, but an unknown experimental factor could not be excluded. According to a later analysis, TCR association rates differed among HLA loci, with DRB1 alleles showing the most associated TCRs and HLA-C alleles showing the fewest. In this cohort, only TCR beta chains were sequenced, and detectable features were limited by the absence of alpha or paired-chain data. The classifier was reported to diagnose cytomegalovirus status with high specificity and sensitivity in both the original and validation cohorts. The authors suggested that the approach could potentially be generalized to other disease states and immunological phenotypes. According to a later analysis, parvovirus B19, influenza, CMV and Epstein-Barr virus appeared linked to several top co-occurrence clusters. A cluster of highly shared sequence variants was judged likely to be a technical artifact of the sequencing pipeline. A total of fewer than 200 TCR beta chains were listed by the study as associated with cytomegalovirus. A later analysis found that HLA-associated TCR beta chains were more clonally expanded and had lower generation probabilities than equally common non-associated chains.

The cohort consisted of 666 healthy bone marrow donors. At the time of sampling, every cohort member was nominally healthy, though immune exposures that went unrecorded were likely present. The donor was CMV seropositive and was included in the group of around 300 seropositive cohort members. Every donor gave a peripheral blood sample, and the peripheral blood mononuclear cells from that sample were used for TCR beta sequencing. The Qiagen DNeasy Blood Extraction Kit was used to extract genomic DNA from the blood cell samples. The chain is made from TRBV9 and TRBJ1-2; the D segment could be TRBD1, given 5 matching bases. Material: PBMCs. This receptor was taken from a man younger than 35 in good health and CMV-seropositive. The CDR3 reads CASSPAGRPSIPGYTF. Read as DNA, the sequence is TGTGCCAGCAGCCCTGCGGGGCGGCCTAGTATTCCGGGCTACACCTTC. Extended through the reference TRBV9 and TRBJ1-2 proteins, this CDR3 yields the full variable domain: DSGVTQTPKHLITATGQRVTLRCSPRSGDLSVYWYQQSLDQGLQFLIQYYNGEERAKGNILERFSAQQFPDLHSELNLSSLELGDSALYFCASSPAGRPSIPGYTFGSGTRLTVV.